The 6 T cell receptor beta chains in this list originate from one sample, sequenced in a study of CD8+CD57+ T cells in acquired aplastic anemia. Sequencing involved patients with CD8+CD57+ cell expansion previously shown by flow cytometry. Genomic DNA constituted the template upon which TCR beta VDJ and CDR3 profiling was performed. TCRdb independently ran MiXCR on the reads; one entry per CDR3 protein. This table holds 200,000 or so distinct CDR3 sequences, roughly 50% found once. Sequencing used sorted CD4+, CD8+, or CD8+CD57+ T cells (not recorded which) from PBMCs. These receptor sequences come from a human donor with aplastic anemia.

This clonotype was counted at least ten times. The V gene is TRBV2, the J gene TRBJ1-5; the D is unclear. V lost 4 bases, J lost 0 bases, and 7 bases lay in between. The CDR3 length is 14 residues. Germline CDR1 is SNHLY and CDR2 is FYNNEI. The CDR3: CASSVSDSNQPQHF. CDR3 coding DNA: TGTGCCAGCAGTGTTTCGGATAGCAATCAGCCCCAGCATTTT.

Comments on this clonotype: With a much larger clone just one base away, this may be a read error. The chain couples TRBV9 to TRBJ1-6, with D unresolved. Looked up from germline, CDR1 is SGDLS and CDR2 is YYNGEE. V lost 6 bases to trimming and J lost 10 bases, with 14 bases between them. The CDR3 extends over 13 amino acids. The CDR3 DNA is TGTGCCAGCATCCAAGTTGCGGAGTCACCCCTCCACTTT. Translation: CASIQVAESPLHF.

There are a few counts of this clonotype. The V gene is TRBV12-5, the J gene TRBJ1-5; 8 bases map to TRBD1. CDR1 and CDR2 from the germline V gene are LGHNT and FRNRAP. V shed 4 bases and J 7 bases; nucleotides not matched to a gene: 18. The CDR3 contains 18 residues. The CDR3 region is CASGSPRLQGELSQPQHF. The CDR3 nucleotides are TGTGCTAGTGGTTCCCCCCGACTACAGGGGGAGTTATCCCAGCCCCAGCATTTT. Full variable domain (missing parts from reference TRBV12-5 and TRBJ1-5): DARVTQTPRHKVTEMGQEVTMRCQPILGHNTVFWYRQTMMQGLELLAYFRNRAPLDDSGMPKDRFSAEMPDATLATLKIQPSEPRDSAVYFCASGSPRLQGELSQPQHFGDGTRLSIL.

There are many counts of this clonotype. J is TRBJ2-2 and V is TRBV12-3 or TRBV12-4, with D tentatively TRBD2 (5 bases). The CDR3 is 14 amino acids. Trimming left V 6 bases short and J 3 bases short, with 11 bases between. The CDR3 DNA reads as TGTGCCAGCAGGCCCCTGAGGGACACCGGGGAGCTGTTTTTT. It translates to CASRPLRDTGELFF.

The chain joins TRBV6-6 to TRBJ2-3; D gene ambiguous. Germline V gene lookup returns CDR1 MNHNY and CDR2 SVGAGI (reference sequence). The CDR3 sequence is 18 residues long. Trimming pared 3 bases from V and 0 bases from J, leaving 19 bases between. CDR3 sequence: CASSYDVRTFSSTDTQYF. DNA for the CDR3: TGTGCCAGCAGTTATGATGTGCGGACCTTTTCTAGCACAGATACGCAGTATTTT.

The rearrangement uses TRBV19 and TRBJ1-6, with D tentatively TRBD1 (6 bases). The length of the CDR3 is 15 residues. V lost 1 base to trimming and J lost 10 bases, with 14 bases between them. Germline V gives CDR1 LNHDA, CDR2 SQIVND (reference sequence). CDR3 DNA sequence: TGTGCCAGTAGTATAGTTTGGGCAGGGGAGTCACCCCTCCACTTT. Translating it yields CASSIVWAGESPLHF.